This TCR beta chain was sequenced for a study of CD8+ T cells in alopecia areata. Study as a whole: Those patients who were treated received oral tofacitinib, which was given at 5 to 10 mg twice daily for moderate-to-severe alopecia areata. The tofacitinib course ran for 6 to 18 months and was followed by 6 months off drug. By percentage of affected scalp area, the severity of treated patients was scored.

Treatment meaning: oral pan-JAK inhibitor, 5-10 mg twice daily. Study conclusions and caveats: Normal scalp showed lower clonality than lesional scalp, especially alopecia totalis/universalis.

For this clone: The antigen is unknown.

In each case, RNA was isolated and then reverse transcribed into cDNA as the sequencing template. Assay used: immunoSEQ multiplex PCR; TCRdb lists only in-frame clones, some missing. The sample lists 150,000 to 200,000 clones; 58% were seen once. The specimen was CD4+ T cells sorted from blood, collected at week 24, from a patient treated with tofacitinib. This TCR was recovered from a human donor with alopecia areata.

The CDR3 region is CAWSVPGLYNEQFF. As DNA, the CDR3 is TGTGCCTGGAGTGTGCCCGGACTTTACAATGAGCAGTTCTTC. The chain couples TRBV30 to TRBJ2-1; a possible D gene is TRBD2 (5 bases). This CDR3 comprises 14 residues. Germline V gene data show CDR1 as GTSNPN and CDR2 as SVGIG (reference sequence). Trimming took 0 bases from V and 4 from J, leaving 10 bases between them.